This TCR beta chain derives from a study of OX40 agonist ivuxolimab in advanced cancers. Sequencing was performed with immunoSEQ multiplex PCR; in TCRdb, only in-frame clones are kept and a portion is missing. The sample consists of about 46,000 clones, over 75% of them appearing once. V was clipped by 3 bases and J by 1 base; unmatched bases: 7. This CDR3 comprises 16 residues. From germline, CDR1 is SGDLS and CDR2 YYNGEE. This sequence was found in an adult with an advanced solid tumor such as melanoma, head and neck, liver or kidney cancer. The chain is built from TRBV9 and TRBJ2-3; TRBD2 aligns across 8 bases. The sequencing here drew on CD4+ or CD8+ T cells sorted from blood, taken in a trial of the OX40 agonist ivuxolimab. The CDR3 sequence: CASSAGLARGTDTQYF. The CDR3 DNA sequence: TGTGCCAGCAGCGCTGGACTAGCCCGCGGCACAGATACGCAGTATTTT.